This T cell receptor beta chain was identified during a study of control samples from healthy donors and cancer patients. The repertoire was sequenced with immunoSEQ multiplex PCR; TCRdb's copy has only in-frame clones and lacks some. The sample shows 60,000 to 75,000 clones, about 89% of them seen only once. This CDR3 comprises 18 residues. The J segment lost 2 bases and the V segment lost 0 bases, leaving 7 bases of the junction unmatched. Per germline, CDR1 LGHNA and CDR2 YNFKEQ. The rearrangement links TRBV4-2 to TRBJ2-3; 11 positions match TRBD2. The specimen was PBMCs. This TCR derives from a woman aged 50 to 60 with head and neck cancer. This CDR3 reads CASSQDLRTSGYTDTQYF. CDR3 bases: TGTGCCAGCAGCCAAGATCTGAGGACTAGCGGGTACACAGATACGCAGTATTTT.